A selection of T cell receptor beta chains follows, all from one sample in a study of T cell changes during pregnancy in multiple sclerosis. Only in-frame clones appear in the TCRdb table, and some are missing; sequencing was by immunoSEQ multiplex PCR. Of around 36,000 clones in the sample, around 90% were seen once. Sequenced material: CD4+ T cells from peripheral blood mononuclear cells, taken in the third trimester of pregnancy. The receptor set was obtained from a female donor with multiple sclerosis, enrolled in a pregnancy study. CDR3s include the opening cysteine and the closing phenylalanine or tryptophan. Each record gives: clone size, J gene, V gene, CDR3 protein. Clone size is shown for a subset of rows, as once, few, many or a class of expanded clone.

.,TRBJ2-1,TRBV18,CASSPPGGGGAIGEQFF
.,TRBJ2-4,TRBV27,CASSSSRGNIQYF
once,TRBJ2-3,TRBV5-1,CASSLALTGGTDTQYF
once,TRBJ1-2,TRBV29-1,CSVEPLSRQGWGYTF
.,TRBJ2-1,TRBV5-1,CASSLNLGGYNEQFF
.,TRBJ1-2,TRBV7-3,CASRPQTGTYGYTF
.,TRBJ1-1,TRBV25-1,CASSPGQGRTEAFF
few,TRBJ2-7,TRBV27,CASSPRTGTELEQYF
once,TRBJ2-4,TRBV27,CASSSPTGGGPSRDIQYF
.,TRBJ1-2,TRBV7-5,CVRSPSRGLSGYTF
.,TRBJ2-5,TRBV10-1,CASSGAGGLGETQYF
.,TRBJ2-2,TRBV4-2,CASSQDPTAGGNTGELFF
.,TRBJ1-2,TRBV5-6,CASSPETGYGYTF
.,TRBJ2-1,TRBV6-1,CASSELAGSYNEQFF